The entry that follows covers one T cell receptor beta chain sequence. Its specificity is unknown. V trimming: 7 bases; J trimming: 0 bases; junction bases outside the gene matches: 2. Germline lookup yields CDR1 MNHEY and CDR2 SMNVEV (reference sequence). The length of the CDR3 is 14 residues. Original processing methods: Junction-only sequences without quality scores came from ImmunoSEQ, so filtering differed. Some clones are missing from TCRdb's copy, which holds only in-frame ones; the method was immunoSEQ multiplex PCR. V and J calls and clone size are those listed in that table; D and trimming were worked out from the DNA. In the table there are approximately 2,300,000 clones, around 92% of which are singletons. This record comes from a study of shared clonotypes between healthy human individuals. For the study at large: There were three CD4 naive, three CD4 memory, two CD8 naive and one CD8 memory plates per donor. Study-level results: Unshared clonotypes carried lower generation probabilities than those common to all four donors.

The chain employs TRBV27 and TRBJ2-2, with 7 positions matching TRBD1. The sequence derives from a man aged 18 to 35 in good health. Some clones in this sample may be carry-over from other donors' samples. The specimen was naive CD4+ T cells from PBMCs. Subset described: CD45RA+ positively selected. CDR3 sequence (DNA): TGTGCCAGCACCGGGACAGCGAACACCGGGGAGCTGTTTTTT. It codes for CASTGTANTGELFF.